The source of this T cell receptor (beta chain) is a study of blood T cell repertoires in COVID-19. Looking at the study overall: Some COVID-19 samples were acute and others convalescent; all came from the United States, Italy and Spain. Sources were T cells, B-cell-depleted T cells, or PBMCs; the material itself was cDNA or gDNA.

The length of the CDR3 is 17 residues. V gave up 3 bases and J gave up 7 bases; unmatched junction bases: 8. Germline V gene lookup returns CDR1 WNHNN and CDR2 SYGVQD (reference sequence). The authors' processing: The authors estimated nucleated cell counts from reference gene primer amplification. Libraries were prepared by immunoSEQ multiplex PCR; TCRdb keeps only in-frame clonotypes and omits some of them. D and trimming come from the DNA, and the V and J calls and clone size come from that table. The table records approximately 90,000 clones, 65% to 85% of them present only once. The specimen sequenced was peripheral blood. The J gene is TRBJ1-6, the V gene TRBV10-1; 11 bases line up with TRBD1. This clonotype was obtained from a woman of 80 years or more with active or convalescent COVID-19. The CDR3 sequence: CASSESDRGRLNSPLHF. CDR3 bases: TGCGCCAGCAGTGAATCGGACAGGGGGCGATTGAATTCACCCCTCCACTTT.